What follows are 16 T cell receptor beta chains derived from one specimen sequenced in a study of blood T cells in healthy people across ages (dated by TCRdb to between 2014 and 2017). The method behind the library was 5' RACE. TCRdb lists the instrument as Illumina HiSeq 2500. A second roughly 7 to 11 cycle PCR used a sample-barcoded 5' primer and a J-beta primer mix. Starting from the raw public reads, TCRdb applied fastp trimming at Q25, assembled clones with MiXCR and retained in-frame beta chains. Rows with a matching CDR3 protein are joined into one entry that keeps the most common DNA and genes. The sample table holds 1 million or so distinct CDR3 sequences, of which roughly a quarter were seen once. The top ten clonotypes cover 0.75% of the sample. Separately, the same data were catalogued under a study of T cells of mothers and their children.

The sample was blood. The source is a girl aged 2-10 years in good health.

V usage is TRBV29-1 and J usage is TRBJ1-2; unclear D gene. The germline gives CDR1 SQVTM, CDR2 ANQGSEA. V dropped 1 base and J dropped 12 bases, with 15 bases sitting between them. This CDR3 contains 12 residues. CDR3 sequence reads: CSVEAPHLANTF. DNA of the CDR3: TGCAGCGTTGAAGCCCCCCACTTAGCCAACACCTTC.

V is TRBV29-1 and J is TRBJ2-7; D may be TRBD2 (8 bases). There are 17 residues in the CDR3. Trimming stripped 5 bases from V and 0 bases from J, with 23 bases between. Germline lookup yields CDR1 SQVTM and CDR2 ANQGSEA. CDR3: CSVQGDTTSGSSYEQYF. CDR3 DNA: TGCAGCGTTCAGGGGGACACAACTAGCGGAAGCTCCTACGAGCAGTACTTC.

This clonotype was recorded only once. The rearrangement uses TRBV6-5 and TRBJ1-1; D gene uncertain. The CDR3 runs 13 residues. V was trimmed by 2 bases and J by 2 bases, leaving 6 bases between them. From germline, CDR1 is MNHEY and CDR2 SVGAGI. CDR3 in DNA: TGTGCCAGCAGTTACCTATCCAACACTGAAGCTTTCTTT. Translation gives CASSYLSNTEAFF.

This clonotype was counted only a few times. J is TRBJ1-2 and V is TRBV5-4; 11 nucleotides match TRBD1. With V trimmed by 7 bases and J by 6 bases, 14 bases remained unmatched. CDR3 size: 16 residues. Germline lookup yields CDR1 SGHNT and CDR2 YYREEE (reference sequence). The CDR3 loop is CASHRRGQGELDGYTF. As DNA, the CDR3 is TGTGCCAGCCATCGCCGGGGACAGGGGGAATTGGATGGCTACACCTTC. Filled out from reference TRBV5-4 and TRBJ1-2, the complete variable domain reads ETGVTQSPTHLIKTRGQQVTLRCSSQSGHNTVSWYQQALGQGPQFIFQYYREEENGRGNFPPRFSGLQFPNYSSELNVNALELDDSALYLCASHRRGQGELDGYTFGSGTRLTVV.

This clonotype was seen more than once but under ten times. The CDR3 DNA follows: TGCAGCGTTGGACAGGACAGGGGGTTTGGTGGCTACACCTTC. Residues: CSVGQDRGFGGYTF. This rearrangement joins TRBV29-1 to TRBJ1-2, with TRBD1 matching over 10 bases. J was trimmed by 7 bases and V by 4 bases; bases with no gene match: 9. Germline lookup yields CDR1 SQVTM and CDR2 ANQGSEA. CDR3 length: 14 residues.

A few counts support this clonotype. V is TRBV6-5 and J is TRBJ2-2, with TRBD1 identical over 8 bases. CDR3 length: 14 amino acids. Germline trimming cut 5 bases from V and 4 bases from J; bases unmatched to any gene: 3. Germline V gene lookup returns CDR1 MNHEY and CDR2 SVGAGI. CDR3 DNA: TGTGCCAGCAGTACCGACAGGGGCACCGGGGAGCTGTTTTTT. The encoded protein is CASSTDRGTGELFF.

In nucleotides, the CDR3 is TGTGCCAGCAGCAAACAGGGGGCAGGGGAAAAACTGTTTTTT. As protein: CASSKQGAGEKLFF. This chain links TRBV3-1 with TRBJ1-4; TRBD1 matches 9 bases. CDR1 is LGHDT, CDR2 YNNKEL, per germline (reference sequence). J was trimmed by 8 bases and V by 5 bases; bases with no gene match: 6. This CDR3 comprises 14 residues.

There are a few counts of this clonotype. The chain combines TRBV7-9 with TRBJ2-7; D unresolved. This CDR3 spans 11 amino acids. Per germline, CDR1 SEHNR and CDR2 FQNEAQ (reference sequence). V was cut by 5 bases and J by 7 bases, with 9 bases left in between. In nucleotides, the CDR3 is TGTGCCAGCAGCAAGGTCCGGGAGCAGTACTTC. As protein: CASSKVREQYF.

This clonotype was counted only a few times. The chain joins TRBV6-5 to TRBJ1-4; D gene uncertain. The V and J ends lost 5 bases and 7 bases respectively, with 8 bases between them. The germline gives CDR1 MNHEY, CDR2 SVGAGI. The CDR3 length is 12 residues. The CDR3 region is CASSGEPEKLFF. As DNA, the CDR3 is TGTGCCAGCAGTGGGGAGCCTGAAAAACTGTTTTTT.

This clonotype was seen a few times. The rearrangement links TRBV5-1 to TRBJ1-1, with a possible D match to TRBD1 (6 bases). CDR3 size: 15 residues. Germline values: CDR1 SGHRS, CDR2 YFSETQ. V gave up 4 bases and J gave up 0 bases, with 13 bases separating them. The CDR3 region has the DNA TGCGCCAGCAGCACCGTTACAGGGTTGAACACTGAAGCTTTCTTT. Its protein is CASSTVTGLNTEAFF.

This clonotype came up a few times. The rearrangement uses TRBV11-2 and TRBJ1-5; D remains unclear. The V gene's germline CDR1 is SGHAT and CDR2 FQNNGV. CDR3 size: 13 residues. V lost 7 bases, J lost 6 bases, and 13 bases lay in between. The CDR3 bases are TGTGCCAGCACCAACAAGGAGGGTCAGCCCCAGCATTTT. Amino acids: CASTNKEGQPQHF.

This clonotype occurred a few times. The chain has TRBV27 and TRBJ2-1; D possibly corresponds to TRBD2 (5 bases). V was cut by 7 bases and J by 6 bases, with 16 bases left in between. Germline V gene sequence: CDR1 MNHEY, CDR2 SMNVEV (reference sequence). CDR3 length: 14 amino acids. The CDR3 spells CASTSIALANEQFF. The CDR3 DNA sequence: TGTGCCAGCACTTCCATTGCGCTAGCCAATGAGCAGTTCTTC.

V usage is TRBV11-2 and J usage is TRBJ2-1; 7 bases line up with TRBD1. This CDR3 region has 16 residues. The germline CDR1 and CDR2 sequences are SGHAT and FQNNGV. J was trimmed by 5 bases and V by 4 bases; bases with no gene match: 11. The CDR3 sequence: CASSSSWDRADNEQFF. The DNA for the CDR3 is TGTGCCAGCAGCTCGAGTTGGGACAGAGCTGACAATGAGCAGTTCTTC.

V and J are TRBV4-2 and TRBJ2-1; D is undetermined. The CDR3 loop spans 16 amino acids. Germline V CDR1 and CDR2: LGHNA, YNFKEQ. Trimming took off 4 bases at V and 0 bases at J, with 13 bases between the two ends. In DNA, the CDR3 is TGTGCCAGCAGCCTACAAATGGGTAGCTCCTACAATGAGCAGTTCTTC. This translates into CASSLQMGSSYNEQFF.

This clonotype was detected a few times. The chain joins TRBV6-2 or TRBV6-3 to TRBJ2-1, with a possible D match to TRBD1 (5 bases). Trimming cost V 7 bases and J 5 bases, with 9 bases left between them. The CDR3 sequence is 12 residues long. Germline CDR1 and CDR2: MNHEY and SVGEGT. CDR3 sequence: CASTQGHNEQFF. DNA for the CDR3: TGTGCCAGCACCCAGGGCCACAATGAGCAGTTCTTC.

This clonotype was seen only a few times. V is TRBV6-6 and J is TRBJ2-5; tentative D call: TRBD1 (5 bases). CDR3 length: 13 residues. Deletions cut 8 bases from V and 3 bases from J, with 13 bases between. Germline assignment: CDR1 MNHNY and CDR2 SVGAGI (reference sequence). The CDR3 DNA follows: TGTGCCAGCCTAGTCGCAGGGAAAGAGACCCAGTACTTC. Residues: CASLVAGKETQYF.